The source of this T cell receptor beta chain is a study of cytomegalovirus exposure and HLA in healthy donors (TCRdb year 2017). With regard to the full study: According to an earlier analysis of a few hundred of the donors, 150 million to 200 million T cells yielded 120 million or so unique TCR beta sequences and around 300 Gb of sequence data. Genome-wide SNP genotypes for about 65% of the roughly 670 donors were used in a later genetic analysis, which treated that subset as a discovery cohort. Typing coverage differed by locus: A, B, C, DRB1 and DQB1 were typed in roughly 629-630 donors, DQA1 in roughly 510, DPA1 in 600 to 610, and DPB1 in approximately 450. HLA typing covered class I and class II loci at four-digit resolution. Roughly 5 DR-DQ haplotypes were handled as single units for association and clustering, since linkage in the cohort was strong. All discovery cohort repertoires had been generated using a single sequencing platform. Using immunosequencing, the study profiled T cell repertoires from 666 subjects and related those repertoires to cytomegalovirus serostatus. To decide whether each TCR beta V gene segment behaved as functional or pseudogenic, an earlier analysis of approximately 620 of the donors relied on high-throughput TCR beta sequencing. Alongside the repertoire data, information on donor age, sex, ethnicity and CMV serostatus was compiled. A separate validation cohort of 100 to 150 different subjects was used in addition to the 666-subject first cohort. An early release that covered several hundred HLA-typed donors contained approximately 300 gigabases of sequencing data and tens of millions of unique TCR sequences. On average, around 240,000 unique TCR beta nucleotide sequences were sequenced per donor among 398 genotyped donors of the cohort, with roughly 18% of those sequences being non-productive. To study patterns of TCR occurrence, a later analysis re-analyzed previously published TCR beta repertoires from around 700 donors and added high-resolution HLA genotyping. The study combined high-throughput TCR immunosequencing, statistical association of individual TCRs with disease status, and machine learning to predict cytomegalovirus infection status. Rather than drawing on any new phenotypic data, the later analysis identified candidate immune exposures from TCR beta sequences and the way those sequences occurred across donors. The genetic ancestry cluster associated with self-reported Caucasian donors included around four fifths of the roughly 410 genotyped donors. The study aimed to test whether cataloging public T cell receptors could reveal signatures of past pathogen exposure.

The method behind the library was the immunoSEQ multiplex PCR assay. A mixture of 60 forward primers for TCR Vbeta segments and 13 reverse primers for TCR Jbeta segments was used in the multiplex PCR. The CDR3 region of rearranged TCR beta genes was amplified from genomic DNA by a multiplex PCR assay. Amplified TCR beta libraries were sequenced as 87-base-pair reads on the Illumina HiSeq System. The original methods were these. In a later analysis, roughly 80 million unique TCR beta chains were counted across the 500 to 850 repertoires, and about 9.9 million of these chains were shared by at least two donors. Raw reads were error-corrected and collapsed into unique sequences by a nearest-neighbor algorithm in which closely related sequences were merged to remove PCR and sequencing errors. Alignment of CDR3 sequences to IMGT reference sequences was used to assign V, D and J gene segments. For a sequence to be retained, at least a six-nucleotide match to both a V gene segment and a J gene segment was required. A rearrangement counted as productive if the CDR3 had no stop codons and remained in frame with V and J, and every other rearrangement counted as non-productive. Following IMGT convention, CDR3 was defined as the stretch from the second conserved V-encoded cysteine up to the conserved J-encoded phenylalanine. The earlier analysis of 587 of the donors excluded sequences that lacked an unambiguous match to a single V gene segment. In an earlier analysis of several hundred of the donors, V segments were called functional above 56.7% productive rearrangements and were called segregating when the between-donor standard deviation exceeded 5%. A statistical classification framework was built for diagnosing cytomegalovirus status from the catalog of TCR beta chain sequences. A later analysis assigned V and J genes by comparing TCR nucleotide sequences with IMGT/GENE-DB human TR gene sequences. The TCRdist pipeline was used in a later analysis to assign CDR3 sequences and most-parsimonious VDJ recombination scenarios. In a later analysis, every TCR beta chain was defined by the combination of its CDR3 amino acid sequence and its V-gene family, and reads without a unique V-gene family were dropped. To address suspected cross-contamination and a sequencing artifact, a later analysis removed roughly 580 highly shared, low-generation-probability nucleotide sequences. A later analysis calculated a clonal expansion index for each public chain from normalized within-repertoire ranks of inferred template counts. Generation probabilities in a later analysis came from a VDJ recombination model fitted to out-of-frame rearrangements, and those results were checked against IGoR. A later analysis scored TCR-TCR, TCR-HLA and TCR-CMV co-occurrence with hypergeometric tests, applying a repertoire-size bias correction to TCR pairs. In a later analysis, false discovery rates were estimated by permuting HLA or CMV assignments 20 times. In a later analysis, co-occurring TCRs were grouped with DBSCAN, and TCRdist sequence similarity was added when clustering was performed within HLA-allele-positive subsets. Co-occurrence clustering excluded repertoires with fewer than 30,000 or more than 120,000 public chains, plus five with anomalous nucleotide sharing. TCRdb holds this immuneACCESS table with in-frame rearrangements only. Some clones are missing; in checked studies, unresolved V genes explain under half, and the rest has no known cause. V and J calls and clone size are copied from that table; D and trimming were computed from the DNA. In this sample the table shows over 200,000 clones, under 80% of which occur a single time. Less than 2% of the sample lies in the top ten.

The cohort consisted of approximately 670 healthy bone marrow donors. At the time of sampling, all cohort members were nominally healthy, though unrecorded immune exposures were likely present. The donor was CMV seronegative and was included in the group of several hundred seronegative cohort members. Each donor provided a peripheral blood sample, and peripheral blood mononuclear cells were used for TCR beta sequencing. Genomic DNA extraction from the blood cell samples was performed with the Qiagen DNeasy Blood Extraction Kit. The research as a whole found: Presence/absence analyses assumed roughly uniform sequencing depth across donors, an assumption that may not hold. According to a later analysis, TCR association rates differed among HLA loci, with DRB1 alleles showing the most associated TCRs and HLA-C alleles showing the fewest. Because counts were too low, seventeen rarely observed V segments, including chromosome 9 orphons, were left out of the earlier analysis of a few hundred of the donors. A cluster of highly shared sequence variants was judged likely to be a technical artifact of the sequencing pipeline. An earlier analysis of approximately 500 of the donors showed that most TCR beta V segments appeared in productive rearrangements either about 87% or about 30% of the time, which broadly matched IMGT annotations. In a later analysis, several top co-occurrence clusters were reported to appear linked to parvovirus B19, influenza, CMV and Epstein-Barr virus. A later genetic analysis reported fewer N-insertions in productive TCRs among donors in an Asian-associated ancestry cluster than the roughly 700-donor mean. Three of the identified cytomegalovirus-associated TCR beta chains were confirmed in vitro to be specific for cytomegalovirus antigens. Strong co-occurrence of HLA alleles, especially DR and DQ, made assigning TCR associations to individual alleles difficult. In a later analysis, HLA-associated TCR beta chains showed more clonal expansion and lower generation probabilities than non-associated chains that were equally common. The cohort was sequenced for TCR beta chains only, and without alpha or paired-chain data the features that could be detected were limited. A later analysis associated 16,951 TCR beta sequences with specific HLA alleles at a false discovery rate of 0.05. Most CMV-associated TCR beta chains appeared to be HLA-restricted in a later analysis, and the HLA associations seemed to be driven largely by CMV exposure. HLA typing was unavailable for some donors at each locus, so association tests used only the typed subset. Immune exposure information for the cohort was limited to CMV serostatus. In a later genetic analysis, a missense DCLRE1C variant was associated with V-gene and J-gene trimming of TCR beta chains, and the association was replicated in an independent cohort. According to the authors, the approach could potentially be generalized to other disease states and immunological phenotypes. Cytomegalovirus status was reported to be diagnosed by the classifier with high specificity and sensitivity in both the original and validation cohorts. The study listed 150 to 200 TCR beta chains as associated with cytomegalovirus. A further reported finding was that TCR beta sequences accurately predicted the HLA-A and HLA-B alleles for most subjects in the first cohort. Most TCR sequences were observed very rarely across donors, whereas some public TCRs were present in many individuals. Linkage disequilibrium might explain the correlated functional status among segregating V segments, but an unknown experimental factor could not be ruled out.

Notes on this clone: This receptor's antigen is unknown. There are no base qualities to consult, and no much larger clone falls within one base.

The TCR originated in a woman in her twenties or thirties in good health and CMV-seronegative. Sequences were obtained from PBMCs.

The nucleotides read TGTGCCAGTAGTAAAGTCGGTTCAAACTATGGCTACACCTTC. The resulting protein is CASSKVGSNYGYTF. The receptor chain draws on TRBV19 and TRBJ1-2; no D gene is confidently identified. V and J are truncated by 4 bases and 2 bases respectively, leaving an intervening sequence of 11 bases. Taken from cysteine to phenylalanine, the CDR3 has 14 residues. Kept here is only the CDR3 DNA, which spans 42 bases and is read in frame from base 1. CDR1 and CDR2, per the germline V gene (reference sequence), are LNHDA and SQIVND.